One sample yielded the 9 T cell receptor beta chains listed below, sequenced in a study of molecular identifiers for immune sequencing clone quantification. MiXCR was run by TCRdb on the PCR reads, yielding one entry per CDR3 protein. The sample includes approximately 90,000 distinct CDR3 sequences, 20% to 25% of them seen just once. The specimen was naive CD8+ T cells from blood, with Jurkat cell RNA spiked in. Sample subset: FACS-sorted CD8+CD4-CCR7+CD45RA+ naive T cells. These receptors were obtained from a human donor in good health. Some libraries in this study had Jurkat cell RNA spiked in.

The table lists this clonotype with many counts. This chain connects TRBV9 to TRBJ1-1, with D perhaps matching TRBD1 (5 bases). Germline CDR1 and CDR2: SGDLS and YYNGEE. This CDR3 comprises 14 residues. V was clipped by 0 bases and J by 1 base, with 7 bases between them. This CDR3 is CASSVERGNTEAFF. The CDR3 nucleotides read TGTGCCAGCAGCGTAGAGAGGGGGAACACTGAAGCTTTCTTT.

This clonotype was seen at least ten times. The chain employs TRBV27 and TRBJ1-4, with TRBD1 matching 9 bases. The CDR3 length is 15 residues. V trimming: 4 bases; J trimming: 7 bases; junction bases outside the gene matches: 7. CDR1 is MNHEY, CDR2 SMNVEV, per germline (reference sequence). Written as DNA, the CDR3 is TGTGCCAGCAGTTCACTGGACAGGGGTGGTGAAAAACTGTTTTTT. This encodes CASSSLDRGGEKLFF. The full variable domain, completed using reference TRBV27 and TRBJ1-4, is EAQVTQNPRYLITVTGKKLTVTCSQNMNHEYMSWYRQDPGLGLRQIYYSMNVEVTDKGDVPEGYKVSRKEKRNFPLILESPSPNQTSLYFCASSSLDRGGEKLFFGSGTQLSVL.

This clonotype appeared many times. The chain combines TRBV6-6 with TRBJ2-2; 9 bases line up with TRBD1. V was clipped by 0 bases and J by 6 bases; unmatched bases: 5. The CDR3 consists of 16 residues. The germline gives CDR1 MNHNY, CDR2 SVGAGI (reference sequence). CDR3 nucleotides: TGTGCCAGCAGTTACTCCAGACAGGGGGTTTCCGGGGAGCTGTTTTTT. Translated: CASSYSRQGVSGELFF.

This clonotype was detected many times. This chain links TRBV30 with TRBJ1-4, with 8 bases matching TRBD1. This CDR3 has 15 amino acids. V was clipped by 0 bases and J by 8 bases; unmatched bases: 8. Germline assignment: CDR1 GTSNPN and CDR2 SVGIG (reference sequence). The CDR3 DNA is TGTGCCTGGAGTGTTTCAGGGACAGGCGTAGAAAAACTGTTTTTT. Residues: CAWSVSGTGVEKLFF. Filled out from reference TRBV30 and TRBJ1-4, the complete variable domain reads SQTIHQWPATLVQPVGSPLSLECTVEGTSNPNLYWYRQAAGRGLQLLFYSVGIGQISSEVPQNLSASRPQDRQFILSSKKLLLSDSGFYLCAWSVSGTGVEKLFFGSGTQLSVL.

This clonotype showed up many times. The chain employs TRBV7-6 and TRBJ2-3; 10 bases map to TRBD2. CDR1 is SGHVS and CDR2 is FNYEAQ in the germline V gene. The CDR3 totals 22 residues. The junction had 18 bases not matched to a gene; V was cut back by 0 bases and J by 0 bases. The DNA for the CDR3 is TGTGCCAGCAGCTTAGCGACGGTGGCGGGGGCTAGCGGGAGTCCTAGCACAGATACGCAGTATTTT. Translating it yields CASSLATVAGASGSPSTDTQYF.

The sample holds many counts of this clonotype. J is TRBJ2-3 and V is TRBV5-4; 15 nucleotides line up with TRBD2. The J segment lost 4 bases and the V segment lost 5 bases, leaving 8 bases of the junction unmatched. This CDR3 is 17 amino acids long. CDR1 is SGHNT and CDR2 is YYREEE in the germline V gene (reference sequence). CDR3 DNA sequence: TGTGCCAGCAGAGGACTAGCGGGGGGGCAAGCCCCAGATACGCAGTATTTT. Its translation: CASRGLAGGQAPDTQYF.

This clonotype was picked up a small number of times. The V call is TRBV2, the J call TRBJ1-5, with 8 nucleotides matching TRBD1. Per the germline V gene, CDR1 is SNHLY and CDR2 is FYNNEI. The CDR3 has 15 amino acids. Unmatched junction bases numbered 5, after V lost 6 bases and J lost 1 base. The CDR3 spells CASRDRALSNQPQHF. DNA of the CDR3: TGTGCCAGCAGGGACAGGGCTTTGAGCAATCAGCCCCAGCATTTT.

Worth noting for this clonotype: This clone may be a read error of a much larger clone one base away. The CDR3 DNA reads TGCGCCAGCGGCTTGTGGGGGGCCAACACAGATACGCAGTATTTT. The encoded protein is CASGLWGANTDTQYF. The genes are TRBV5-1 and TRBJ2-3; D may be TRBD1 or TRBD2 (6 bases each). Germline-derived CDR1 and CDR2 are SGHRS and YFSETQ. This CDR3 is 15 amino acids long.

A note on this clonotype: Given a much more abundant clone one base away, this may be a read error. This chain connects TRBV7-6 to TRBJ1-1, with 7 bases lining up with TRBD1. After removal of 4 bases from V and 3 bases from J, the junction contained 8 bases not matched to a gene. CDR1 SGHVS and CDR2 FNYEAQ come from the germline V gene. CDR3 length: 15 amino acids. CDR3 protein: CASSSGPGGDTEAFF. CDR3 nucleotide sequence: TGTGCCAGCAGCTCAGGGCCAGGGGGGGACACTGAAGCTTTCTTT.